The sequence of this TCR beta chain was determined in a study of tumor-infiltrating lymphocytes in primary liver carcinoma. From approximately 500 ng total RNA, TCR beta cDNA was generated with a primer in the constant region. Three nested multiplex PCR rounds, a slightly modified ARM-PCR method, built the TCR beta libraries. TCRdb reprocessed the multiplex PCR reads with MiXCR, giving one entry per CDR3 protein. The sample lists about 350,000 distinct CDR3 sequences, around three fifths occurring once. Germline DNA was extracted too, while blood RNA derived from unsorted whole blood. This receptor was obtained from a man aged 40-50 years with primary liver carcinoma and hepatitis B virus infection. Sequenced: peripheral blood.

For the CDR3, the DNA is TGTGCCACCAACTTGGTCGAAGAGACCCAGTACTTC. Translated: CATNLVEETQYF. The V and J genes are TRBV11-1 and TRBJ2-5; D is ambiguous. Germline loops: CDR1 SGHAT, CDR2 FQDESV (reference sequence). The CDR3 covers 12 residues. V lost 10 bases to trimming and J lost 3 bases, with 12 bases between them.